This T cell receptor (beta chain) is drawn from a study of technical replicates of blood from several donors (dated by TCRdb to about 2017). The library was prepared using the immunoSEQ multiplex PCR assay. TCRdb mirrors the immuneACCESS table, restricted to in-frame sequences. Some clones are absent from its copies; in checked studies, under half trace to an unresolved V gene, and the reason for the others is unknown. Here the sample has about 90,000 clones; 92% occur a single time. The ten largest account for approximately 0.25% of the sample. V sheds 6 bases and J sheds 4 bases, leaving 10 bases between their ends. CDR1 and CDR2 (SGHRS, YFSETQ) derive from the germline V gene. The CDR3, from cysteine to phenylalanine, totals 13 residues. Of all the DNA, just the CDR3 is kept, 39 bases in frame from base 1. As for this clone: The clone's antigen remains unknown. No clone much larger than this one lies a single base away; base qualities are absent.

The receptor's source is a human donor in good health. Material for sequencing was T cells isolated from PBMCs. The chain employs TRBV5-1 and TRBJ1-4; no confident D gene assignment can be made. The CDR3 reads as follows: CASKATGNEKLFF. The DNA sequence follows: TGCGCCAGCAAAGCGACGGGTAATGAAAAACTGTTTTTT.